This T cell receptor (beta chain) was retrieved from a study of blood T cell repertoires in COVID-19. Overall study: Samples of COVID-19 (acute and convalescent) were obtained from the United States, Italy and Spain. In each case, the material was cDNA or gDNA derived from T cells, B-cell-depleted T cells, or PBMCs.

Source study methods: Estimation of nucleated cell counts was performed using reference gene primer amplification. Assay: immunoSEQ multiplex PCR; the TCRdb copy retains only in-frame clones and omits some. That table is the source of V, J and clone size, and D and trimming were worked out from the DNA. Of 90,000 to 100,000 clones listed, roughly 84% were seen once; the top ten hold roughly 2%. The CDR3 runs 11 residues. The germline CDR1 and CDR2 sequences are DFQATT and SNEGSKA (reference sequence). The chain combines TRBV20-1 with TRBJ2-5; possibly TRBD2 for D (5 bases). This TCR came from a man in his 70s with active or convalescent COVID-19. Sequencing was done on a sample of peripheral blood. CDR3 in DNA: TGCAGCGTAGCGAGCCAAGAGACCCAGTACTTC. This gives the protein CSVASQETQYF.